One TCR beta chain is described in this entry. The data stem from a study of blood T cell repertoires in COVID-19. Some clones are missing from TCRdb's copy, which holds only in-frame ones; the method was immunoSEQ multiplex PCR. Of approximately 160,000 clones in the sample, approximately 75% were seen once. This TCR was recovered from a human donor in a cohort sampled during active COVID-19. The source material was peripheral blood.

The CDR3 reads CASSVDLRGRTDTQYF. In nucleotides, the CDR3 is TGTGCCAGCAGCGTAGATCTCCGGGGGAGGACAGATACGCAGTATTTT. The rearrangement links TRBV9 to TRBJ2-3; TRBD2 is a possible D gene (6 bases). There are 16 residues in the CDR3. The germline V and J ends were trimmed by 0 bases and 3 bases, with 14 bases remaining between them. CDR1 SGDLS and CDR2 YYNGEE come from the germline V gene.